The text below deals with one T cell receptor (beta chain). As handled by the study authors: How many nucleated cells were present was estimated from reference gene primer amplification. TCRdb keeps only in-frame clones here, not all; method: immunoSEQ multiplex PCR. That table gives V, J and clone size, and the DNA gave D and trimming. The table lists tens of thousands of clones, about 90% of them singletons. The data were obtained in a study of blood T cell repertoires in COVID-19. Study details: PBMCs, B-cell-depleted T cells, or T cells were the source of the cDNA or gDNA that made up the material.

Per germline, CDR1 MGHRA and CDR2 YSYEKL. This CDR3 is 15 amino acids long. Germline trimming cut 0 bases from V and 3 bases from J; bases unmatched to any gene: 3. The chain is built from TRBV4-1 and TRBJ2-3; TRBD2 matches at 7 bases. This receptor was obtained from a man in his 70s with active COVID-19. Sequenced material: peripheral blood. Here the CDR3 DNA reads TGCGCCAGCAGCCAAGAAGTTAGCGGGACAGATACGCAGTATTTT. Protein: CASSQEVSGTDTQYF.